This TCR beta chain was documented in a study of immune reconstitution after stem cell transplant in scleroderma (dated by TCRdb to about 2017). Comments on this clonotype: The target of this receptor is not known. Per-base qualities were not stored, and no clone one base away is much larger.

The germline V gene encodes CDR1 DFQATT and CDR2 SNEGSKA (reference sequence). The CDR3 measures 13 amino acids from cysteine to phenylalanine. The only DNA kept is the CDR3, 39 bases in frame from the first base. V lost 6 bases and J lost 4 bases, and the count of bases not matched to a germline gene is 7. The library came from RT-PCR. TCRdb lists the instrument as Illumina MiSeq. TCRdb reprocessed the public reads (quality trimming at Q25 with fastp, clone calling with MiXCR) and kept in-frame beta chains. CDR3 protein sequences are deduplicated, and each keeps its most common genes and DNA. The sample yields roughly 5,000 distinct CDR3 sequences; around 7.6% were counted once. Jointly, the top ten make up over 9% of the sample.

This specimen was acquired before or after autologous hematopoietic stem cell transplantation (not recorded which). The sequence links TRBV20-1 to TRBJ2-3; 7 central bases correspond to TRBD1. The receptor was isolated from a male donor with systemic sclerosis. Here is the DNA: TGCAGTGCCCCCCTTAGGGGGCCAGATACGCAGTATTTT. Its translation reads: CSAPLRGPDTQYF.